The clone carrying this T cell receptor (beta chain) appeared many times. The sample comes from a study of neurological immune-mediated disorders. The length of the CDR3 is 15 residues. The junction had 9 bases not matched to a gene; V was cut back by 3 bases and J by 7 bases. Via MiXCR, TCRdb re-called the 5' RACE reads, giving one row per CDR3 protein. Of over 60,000 distinct CDR3 sequences listed, approximately 5.2% are singletons. The J gene is TRBJ2-1, the V gene TRBV12-3 or TRBV12-4; 7 bases map to TRBD1. The clonotype originates from a woman younger than 45 with multiple sclerosis. Sequenced: PBMCs. The CDR3: CASSLQRGLGNEQFF. Here the CDR3 DNA reads TGTGCCAGCAGTTTGCAAAGGGGGCTTGGGAATGAGCAGTTCTTC.